This T cell receptor beta chain was obtained from a study of human T cells and chemical hapten exposure. This clonotype was detected ten times or more. The antigen is not known. Time point: patch test 2, 6 weeks after DPC sensitization. Treatment given: therapeutic diphenylcyclopropenone sensitization with weekly scalp DPC. Blood was drawn before each patch test was applied. The total RNA was obtained from whole blood that was not fractionated. The library attached unique molecular identifiers to individual cDNA molecules. TCRdb reprocessed the RACE reads via MiXCR and lists one record per CDR3 protein. Among around 130,000 distinct CDR3 sequences, approximately 12% were seen once, and the ten largest hold 1.2% to 1.5%. Findings and limits, study-wide: Patch test score was positively correlated with the counts of PT1 expanded TCRs.

After removal of 7 bases from V and 1 base from J, the junction contained 5 bases not matched to a gene. Germline V gene lookup returns CDR1 WSHSY and CDR2 SAAADI. The CDR3 length is 15 residues. The chain joins TRBV10-2 to TRBJ2-5; 11 nucleotides line up with TRBD2. Source: whole blood, taken in connection with sensitization to the hapten diphenylcyclopropenone (DPC). The origin of this receptor is a woman aged 45-65 years with alopecia areata. Some clones in this sample may be carry-over from other donors' samples. The DNA of the CDR3 is TGCGCCAGCAAGAGTAGCGGGAGGGCCCAAGAGACCCAGTACTTC. Residues: CASKSSGRAQETQYF.